The 31 T cell receptor beta chains given below trace back to one sample, sequenced in a study of blood T cell repertoires in COVID-19. Generated by immunoSEQ multiplex PCR, the TCRdb table keeps only in-frame clones and is missing some. The sample includes around 200,000 clones, 75% to 85% seen only once; the top ten take around 9%. The specimen was PBMCs or T cells enriched from blood (not recorded which). Receptors were obtained from a man in his forties who had recovered from COVID-19.

The sample holds one count of this clone. This chain joins TRBV19 and TRBJ2-1, with TRBD1 matching 8 bases. CDR1 is LNHDA and CDR2 is SQIVND in the germline V gene (reference sequence). V shed 5 bases, J shed 7 bases, and the junction held 10 bases outside the gene matches. The CDR3 is made up of 15 amino acids. The CDR3 here is CASSVYGQGLNEQFF. DNA of the CDR3: TGTGCCAGTAGTGTTTACGGACAGGGCCTAAATGAGCAGTTCTTC.

This clone was counted a single time. The gene calls are TRBV5-4 and TRBJ2-1; 9 positions match TRBD2. CDR3 length: 16 amino acids. The V gene end was trimmed by 0 bases and the J gene end by 7 bases; junction bases not matched to a gene: 8. Germline assignment: CDR1 SGHNT and CDR2 YYREEE (reference sequence). The CDR3 loop reads CASSLVGGGGRNEQFF. CDR3 DNA sequence: TGTGCCAGCAGCTTGGTCGGCGGGGGGGGCCGAAATGAGCAGTTCTTC. Supplemented by reference TRBV5-4 and TRBJ2-1, the full variable domain reads ETGVTQSPTHLIKTRGQQVTLRCSSQSGHNTVSWYQQALGQGPQFIFQYYREEENGRGNFPPRFSGLQFPNYSSELNVNALELDDSALYLCASSLVGGGGRNEQFFGPGTRLTVL.

The chain joins TRBV7-8 to TRBJ1-2; 7 bases map to TRBD1. The CDR3 loop spans 17 amino acids. The ends lost 5 bases at V and 6 bases at J; junction bases unmatched: 18. CDR1 and CDR2 (germline): SGHVS, FQNEAQ. CDR3 DNA: TGTGCCAGCAGCCGAGCGGGGGCAACGACAGGGTTGAATGGCTACACCTTC. Translation: CASSRAGATTGLNGYTF. The full variable domain, rest sourced from reference TRBV7-8 and TRBJ1-2, is GAGVSQSPRYKVAKRGQDVALRCDPISGHVSLFWYQQALGQGPEFLTYFQNEAQLDKSGLPSDRFFAERPEGSVSTLKIQRTQQEDSAVYLCASSRAGATTGLNGYTFGSGTRLTVV.

This chain uses TRBV13 with TRBJ2-1; TRBD2 matches at 12 bases. J gave up 7 bases and V 3 bases, and 10 bases lay outside the gene matches. The V gene's germline CDR1 is PRHDT and CDR2 FYEKMQ (reference sequence). The CDR3 totals 17 residues. The CDR3 sequence is CASSLGLGLAGKNEQFF. The DNA of the CDR3 is TGTGCCAGCAGCTTGGGCTTGGGACTAGCGGGTAAGAATGAGCAGTTCTTC.

The count of this clone is one. The chain employs TRBV18 and TRBJ2-1, with D unresolved. Germline V gene sequence: CDR1 KGHSH, CDR2 LQKENI. The CDR3 consists of 13 residues. The V gene lost 2 bases and the J gene lost 9 bases, with 11 bases spanning the gap. The CDR3: CASSPGLVGEQFF. The CDR3 nucleotides read TGTGCCAGCTCACCAGGTCTCGTCGGTGAGCAGTTCTTC.

The chain employs TRBV5-6 and TRBJ2-1; 8 bases agree with TRBD2. The CDR3 length is 18 residues. Germline assignment: CDR1 SGHDT and CDR2 YYEEEE. The junction had 16 bases not matched to a gene; V was cut back by 0 bases and J by 8 bases. The DNA of the CDR3 is TGTGCCAGCAGCTTGGGCAGATATAGAAGCGGGAGTCTTCATGAGCAGTTCTTC. Translation gives CASSLGRYRSGSLHEQFF.

V gene TRBV2 combines with J gene TRBJ1-1; the D gene is possibly TRBD1 (5 bases). Trimming removed 0 bases at V and 0 bases at J, with 14 bases between. Per the germline V gene, CDR1 is SNHLY and CDR2 is FYNNEI. The CDR3 extends over 17 amino acids. The CDR3 loop is CASSEAEGAGMNTEAFF. CDR3 nucleotide sequence: TGTGCCAGCAGTGAAGCGGAAGGGGCCGGAATGAACACTGAAGCTTTCTTT.

The rearrangement joins TRBV5-4 to TRBJ2-3; TRBD2 matches 10 bases. Germline-derived CDR1 and CDR2 are SGHNT and YYREEE (reference sequence). The CDR3 totals 15 residues. Germline trimming cut 4 bases from V and 6 bases from J; bases unmatched to any gene: 8. CDR3 protein: CASSLSGRAGDTQYF. The CDR3 coding sequence is TGTGCCAGCAGCCTAAGCGGGAGGGCCGGGGATACGCAGTATTTT.

With respect to this clone: The junction shows a germline mismatch at one end, possibly a read error. This sequence joins TRBV11-2 and TRBJ2-2; the D gene is possibly TRBD2 (7 bases). Germline CDR1 and CDR2: SGHAT and FQNNGV. This CDR3 is 14 amino acids long. The CDR3 loop reads CGSTRGGNTGELFF. CDR3 DNA: TGTGGCAGCACAAGGGGGGGGAACACCGGGGAGCTGTTTTTT.

This clone is a singleton in its sample. The chain has TRBV25-1 and TRBJ2-1; D remains unclear. This CDR3 contains 15 residues. CDR1 and CDR2 (germline): MGHDK, SYGVNS. Trimming cost V 7 bases and J 1 base, with 14 bases left between them. CDR3 in DNA: TGTGCCAGCACCCGAGACTCGCCGTCCTACAATGAGCAGTTCTTC. Protein product: CASTRDSPSYNEQFF.

The genes are TRBV5-4 and TRBJ1-6, with D hard to call. With 2 bases removed from V and 0 bases from J, the gap between germline ends came to 9 bases. The CDR3 sequence is 16 residues long. Per germline, CDR1 SGHNT and CDR2 YYREEE (reference sequence). The CDR3, as DNA: TGTGCCAGCAGCTTATACCCGAGCTCCTATAATTCACCCCTCCACTTT. Its translation is CASSLYPSSYNSPLHF.

J is TRBJ1-1 and V is TRBV29-1; D unclear. Per germline, CDR1 SQVTM and CDR2 ANQGSEA. The length of the CDR3 is 13 residues. Trimming removed 2 bases at V and 6 bases at J, with 13 bases between. The CDR3 protein is CSVETFSGAEAFF. Written as DNA, the CDR3 is TGCAGCGTTGAAACTTTCTCTGGAGCTGAAGCTTTCTTT. The full variable domain, its missing parts supplied by reference TRBV29-1 and TRBJ1-1, is SAVISQKPSRDICQRGTSLTIQCQVDSQVTMMFWYRQQPGQSLTLIATANQGSEATYESGFVIDKFPISRPNLTFSTLTVSNMSPEDSSIYLCSVETFSGAEAFFGQGTRLTVV.

With respect to this clone: Other DNA sequences from this sample encode an identical CDR3 as well. The chain employs TRBV9 and TRBJ1-3; no reliable D call. Germline V lookup: CDR1 SGDLS, CDR2 YYNGEE. The CDR3 is 15 residues long. Trimming cost V 3 bases and J 0 bases, with 10 bases left between them. In nucleotides, the CDR3 is TGTGCCAGCAGCGCCGGACGGGGCTCTGGAAACACCATATATTTT. It codes for CASSAGRGSGNTIYF.

A single count supports this clone. This sequence joins TRBV5-6 and TRBJ2-1, with TRBD2 matching over 7 bases. CDR1 is SGHDT, CDR2 YYEEEE, per germline. The CDR3 runs 15 residues. Trimming removed 1 base from V and 2 bases from J; junction bases left unmatched: 3. The CDR3, as DNA: TGTGCCAGCAGCTTGACTCTAGCGGCCTACAATGAGCAGTTCTTC. Residues: CASSLTLAAYNEQFF.

J is TRBJ2-5 and V is TRBV6-6, with 12 bases lining up with TRBD2. This CDR3 contains 15 residues. The junction had 2 bases not matched to a gene; V was cut back by 5 bases and J by 1 base. Germline values: CDR1 MNHNY, CDR2 SVGAGI (reference sequence). CDR3 in DNA: TGTGCCAGCAGTACGGGACTAGCGGGCCAAGAGACCCAGTACTTC. This encodes CASSTGLAGQETQYF.

The chain uses TRBV5-1 and TRBJ1-2; 9 bases are shared with TRBD1. This CDR3 is built from 14 residues. Trimming took 4 bases from V and 3 from J; bases not matched to a gene: 4. Germline CDR1 reads SGHRS; CDR2 reads YFSETQ. DNA of the CDR3: TGCGCCAGCAGCCTACGACAGGGGGACTATGGCTACACCTTC. Translation gives CASSLRQGDYGYTF.

V usage is TRBV11-2 and J usage is TRBJ2-3; 7 nucleotides match TRBD1. The germline CDR1 and CDR2 sequences are SGHAT and FQNNGV. There are 16 residues in the CDR3. With V trimmed by 6 bases and J by 5 bases, 14 bases remained unmatched. The CDR3 nucleotides read TGTGCCAGCAGGGAGCCGGGACAGCGGAGAAGAGATACGCAGTATTTT. Its protein product is CASREPGQRRRDTQYF.

The rearrangement links TRBV28 to TRBJ2-7; tentative D call: TRBD1 (6 bases). The V end was cut by 6 bases, the J end by 3 bases, with 18 bases between. CDR3 length: 15 amino acids. Germline CDR1 and CDR2: MDHEN and SYDVKM. CDR3 coding DNA: TGTGCCAGCAGGCACAGGGAAAGTTCAGTCTACGAGCAGTACTTC. Residues: CASRHRESSVYEQYF.

The chain joins TRBV5-1 to TRBJ2-3, with TRBD2 matching over 10 bases. Germline V gene sequence: CDR1 SGHRS, CDR2 YFSETQ. Trimming took 4 bases from V and 4 from J; bases not matched to a gene: 6. This CDR3 has 15 residues. The CDR3 spells CASSITSGVADTQYF. Here the CDR3 DNA reads TGCGCCAGCAGCATAACTAGCGGGGTGGCAGATACGCAGTATTTT. Looking up the rest from reference TRBV5-1 and TRBJ2-3 gives the full variable domain: KAGVTQTPRYLIKTRGQQVTLSCSPISGHRSVSWYQQTPGQGLQFLFEYFSETQRNKGNFPGRFSGRQFSNSRSEMNVSTLELGDSALYLCASSITSGVADTQYFGPGTRLTVL.

The chain couples TRBV30 to TRBJ2-2; weak D call: TRBD2 (6 bases). Trimming took 3 bases from V and 2 from J, leaving 19 bases between them. CDR1 is GTSNPN and CDR2 is SVGIG in the germline V gene (reference sequence). This CDR3 is 17 amino acids long. CDR3 coding DNA: TGTGCCTGGAGCGTTCCTGGGCGAGGGACTAACACCGGGGAGCTGTTTTTT. As protein: CAWSVPGRGTNTGELFF.

This chain connects TRBV7-9 to TRBJ2-7, with a possible D match to TRBD1 (5 bases). Germline V CDR1 and CDR2: SEHNR, FQNEAQ (reference sequence). Trimming shortened V by 1 base and J by 2 bases, and 9 bases separated the two germline ends. The CDR3 runs 14 residues. The CDR3 DNA follows: TGTGCCAGCAGCTTAGTGACAGCGACCTACGAGCAGTACTTC. Its protein is CASSLVTATYEQYF.

V and J are TRBV2 and TRBJ2-7; D perhaps matches TRBD2 (7 bases). Trimming cost V 6 bases and J 5 bases, with 14 bases left between them. This CDR3 contains 13 residues. Germline V gene sequence: CDR1 SNHLY, CDR2 FYNNEI. The CDR3 loop is CASSRGARDEQYF. The CDR3 bases are TGTGCCAGCAGCCGGGGGGCGCGGGACGAGCAGTACTTC.

The chain is built from TRBV19 and TRBJ1-5; D remains ambiguous. V lost 6 bases and J lost 4, with 10 bases in between. The CDR3 is 13 residues long. Per the germline V gene, CDR1 is LNHDA and CDR2 is SQIVND (reference sequence). CDR3 loop: CASRGQDNQPQHF. The CDR3 DNA sequence: TGTGCCAGTAGGGGCCAAGATAATCAGCCCCAGCATTTT.

This clone appeared a single time. V usage is TRBV5-1 and J usage is TRBJ2-1, with TRBD1 matching 8 bases. J lost 7 bases, V lost 4 bases, and 10 bases had no gene match. The CDR3 has 15 amino acids. Germline values: CDR1 SGHRS, CDR2 YFSETQ. CDR3 coding DNA: TGCGCCAGCAGCCGCTCAGGGGGCTTAGGGAATGAGCAGTTCTTC. Translating gives CASSRSGGLGNEQFF.

The rearrangement joins TRBV11-2 to TRBJ1-2; D unresolved. CDR1 and CDR2 from the germline V gene are SGHAT and FQNNGV. The CDR3 runs 14 residues. V lost 6 bases, J lost 3 bases, and 14 bases lay in between. This CDR3 is CASSSRGGYYGYTF. The CDR3 coding sequence is TGTGCCAGCAGTTCCCGCGGTGGGTACTATGGCTACACCTTC.

The chain uses TRBV5-1 and TRBJ1-2, with TRBD1 matching 7 bases. The CDR3 has 15 residues. The junction had 8 bases not matched to a gene; V was cut back by 2 bases and J by 4 bases. CDR1 SGHRS and CDR2 YFSETQ come from the germline V gene. CDR3 nucleotide sequence: TGCGCCAGCAGCTTTTGGCAGGGGGTAATCTATGGCTACACCTTC. It yields the protein CASSFWQGVIYGYTF. Combining the CDR3 with reference TRBV5-1 and TRBJ1-2 gives the whole variable domain KAGVTQTPRYLIKTRGQQVTLSCSPISGHRSVSWYQQTPGQGLQFLFEYFSETQRNKGNFPGRFSGRQFSNSRSEMNVSTLELGDSALYLCASSFWQGVIYGYTFGSGTRLTVV.

This chain connects TRBV5-6 to TRBJ1-4; D not certain. V lost 3 bases and J 4 bases, leaving 13 bases between the germline ends. This CDR3 comprises 15 residues. Germline V gene sequence: CDR1 SGHDT, CDR2 YYEEEE. This CDR3 is CASSSIGLSNEKLFF. The CDR3, as DNA: TGTGCCAGCAGCTCCATTGGGCTCAGTAATGAAAAACTGTTTTTT.

V usage is TRBV7-9 and J usage is TRBJ1-1; a weak D match, TRBD1 (6 bases). This CDR3 is built from 15 residues. V was trimmed by 1 base and J by 10 bases, leaving 19 bases between them. CDR1 and CDR2 (germline): SEHNR, FQNEAQ (reference sequence). CDR3 region: CASSLDVRGGSGAFF. In DNA, the CDR3 is TGTGCCAGCAGCTTAGACGTCAGGGGAGGGAGCGGAGCTTTCTTT. The full variable domain, completed using reference TRBV7-9 and TRBJ1-1, is DTGVSQNPRHKITKRGQNVTFRCDPISEHNRLYWYRQTLGQGPEFLTYFQNEAQLEKSRLLSDRFSAERPKGSFSTLEIQRTEQGDSAMYLCASSLDVRGGSGAFFGQGTRLTVV.

V gene TRBV5-1 combines with J gene TRBJ1-1; 8 nucleotides agree with TRBD1. Trimming took 7 bases from V and 0 from J; bases not matched to a gene: 8. The CDR3 extends over 15 amino acids. Germline values: CDR1 SGHRS, CDR2 YFSETQ. CDR3 nucleotide sequence: TGCGCCAGCCGGGACGGACAGGGTATGAACACTGAAGCTTTCTTT. This codes for CASRDGQGMNTEAFF.

The CDR3 nucleotides are TGTGCCAGCATAGACACGGTGCTCTCTAACTATGGCTACACCTTC. This codes for CASIDTVLSNYGYTF. This sequence joins TRBV2 and TRBJ1-2; the D is unclear. The V gene lost 7 bases and the J gene lost 0 bases, with 15 bases spanning the gap. CDR1 SNHLY and CDR2 FYNNEI come from the germline V gene. The length of the CDR3 is 15 residues.

The chain links TRBV5-1 to TRBJ1-1; D is undetermined. V lost 1 base and J 4 bases, leaving 11 bases between the germline ends. CDR3 size: 14 residues. CDR1 is SGHRS, CDR2 YFSETQ, per germline. This CDR3 is CASSLTAGGTEAFF. The DNA for the CDR3 is TGCGCCAGCAGCTTGACAGCGGGTGGCACTGAAGCTTTCTTT.